This T cell receptor beta chain comes out of a study of T cell responses to AZD1222 COVID-19 vaccine. The assay was immunoSEQ multiplex PCR, and TCRdb's table has in-frame clones only and misses some. The table lists some 150,000 clones, about 88% of them singletons. Regarding this clone: The antigen remains unidentified.

Study-wide findings and caveats: Nearly half of spike-specific TCRs reportedly target unmutated variant regions. Donors, mostly white British, included more females; clonal diversity was possibly underestimated. Spike-specific TCR depth and breadth grew after two AZD1222 doses.

CDR1 and CDR2 from the germline V gene are SQVTM and ANQGSEA. There are 13 residues in the CDR3. The ends were cut back, 5 bases at V and 5 bases at J, with 15 bases in the middle. This receptor was identified in an adult who had recovered from COVID-19. The material sequenced was peripheral blood, taken after recovery from COVID-19. The chain carries TRBV29-1 and TRBJ2-5, with D perhaps TRBD1 (6 bases). The CDR3 sequence: CSVRSRGMETQYF. The CDR3 DNA follows: TGCAGCGTTCGCTCAAGGGGGATGGAGACCCAGTACTTC.